These 9 T cell receptor beta chains came from one sample sequenced in a study of cytomegalovirus exposure and HLA in healthy donors. Vbeta (60) and Jbeta (13) primers were used in the PCR. Method: immunoSEQ multiplex PCR; TCRdb's copy keeps in-frame clones and lacks some. Of about 150,000 clones in the sample, around 85% were seen once. Input material: PBMCs. These receptors were collected from a man aged 45-65 years in good health and CMV-seropositive.

This clone was seen just once. V and J are TRBV2 and TRBJ2-7; TRBD2 agrees at 7 bases. V was pared by 8 bases and J by 2 bases, with 9 bases of the junction left unmatched. The CDR3 has 14 residues. CDR1 and CDR2 from the germline V gene are SNHLY and FYNNEI. This CDR3 reads CASSWASGTYEQYF. In nucleotides, the CDR3 is TGTGCCAGCTCCTGGGCTAGCGGTACCTACGAGCAGTACTTC.

V gene TRBV4-3 combines with J gene TRBJ1-2; no definite D call. CDR1 is LGHNA and CDR2 is YSLEER in the germline V gene. Trimming cost V 5 bases and J 8 bases, with 15 bases left between them. CDR3 length equals 13 residues. CDR3 amino acids: CASSASSGQGYTF. The CDR3 nucleotides read TGCGCCAGCAGCGCCTCGTCTGGGCAGGGCTACACCTTC.

This clone occurred a few times. The chain carries TRBV5-1 and TRBJ2-1; D might be TRBD1 (6 bases). The V end was cut by 4 bases, the J end by 2 bases, with 10 bases between. This CDR3 has 14 residues. The V gene's germline CDR1 is SGHRS and CDR2 YFSETQ. The CDR3 DNA reads as TGCGCCAGCAGCGCAGGGGACGCCTACAATGAGCAGTTCTTC. This encodes CASSAGDAYNEQFF.

This clone was picked up a small number of times. V and J are TRBV7-9 and TRBJ1-1; D call uncertain. Per germline, CDR1 SEHNR and CDR2 FQNEAQ (reference sequence). Between the trimmed V and J ends, which lost 5 bases and 1 base, there was a span of 17 bases. This CDR3 is 16 amino acids long. The chain's CDR3 is CASSRSGGRSNTEAFF. CDR3 sequence (DNA): TGTGCCAGCAGCCGATCCGGAGGACGGTCGAACACTGAAGCTTTCTTT.

The chain couples TRBV7-8 to TRBJ2-3; the match to TRBD2 covers 12 bases. The CDR3 spans 16 residues. Germline CDR1 reads SGHVS; CDR2 reads FQNEAQ. V shed 3 bases and J 0 bases; nucleotides not matched to a gene: 1. The CDR3 loop is CASSFLAGGSTDTQYF. CDR3 in DNA: TGTGCCAGCAGCTTCCTAGCGGGGGGGAGCACAGATACGCAGTATTTT.

This chain connects TRBV19 to TRBJ2-7; 13 bases are a match to TRBD2. The V gene end was trimmed by 6 bases and the J gene end by 8 bases; junction bases not matched to a gene: 10. CDR3 length: 15 amino acids. Germline V gives CDR1 LNHDA, CDR2 SQIVND (reference sequence). DNA of the CDR3: TGTGCCAGTAGAACCGGACTAGCGGGAGTCGGGAAGCAGTACTTC. Its protein is CASRTGLAGVGKQYF.

The chain combines TRBV12-5 with TRBJ1-1, with 7 bases that match TRBD1. The J segment lost 4 bases and the V segment lost 6 bases, leaving 11 bases of the junction unmatched. Germline loops: CDR1 LGHNT, CDR2 FRNRAP. The CDR3 is made up of 15 amino acids. In DNA form, the CDR3 reads TGTGCTAGTGGCCTCGGAGCAGGGGGGTTCACTGAAGCTTTCTTT. As protein: CASGLGAGGFTEAFF.

The chain joins TRBV5-1 to TRBJ2-3, with D possibly matching TRBD1 (6 bases). The length of the CDR3 is 14 residues. Germline values: CDR1 SGHRS, CDR2 YFSETQ. V was pared by 4 bases and J by 2 bases, with 11 bases between. This CDR3 reads CASSMQGTTDTQYF. In DNA form, the CDR3 reads TGCGCCAGCAGCATGCAGGGGACCACAGATACGCAGTATTTT.

This rearrangement joins TRBV19 to TRBJ1-2, with 7 bases identical to TRBD1. The CDR3 is 13 residues long. Germline V gene sequence: CDR1 LNHDA, CDR2 SQIVND (reference sequence). V trimming: 2 bases; J trimming: 6 bases; junction bases outside the gene matches: 3. The chain's CDR3 is CASSIIDRDGYTF. The CDR3 DNA reads TGTGCCAGTAGTATAATCGACAGGGATGGCTACACCTTC.